This T cell receptor (beta chain) originates from a study of blood T cell repertoires in COVID-19. At the level of the study: Spain, Italy and the United States supplied samples that represented acute and convalescent COVID-19. The analysed material was cDNA or gDNA that came from T cells, B-cell-depleted T cells, or PBMCs.

V was clipped by 5 bases and J by 2 bases; unmatched bases: 15. In germline, CDR1 is MNHEY, CDR2 SMNVEV (reference sequence). The CDR3 loop spans 20 amino acids. Assay used: immunoSEQ multiplex PCR; TCRdb lists only in-frame clones, some missing. The sample includes roughly 160,000 clones, roughly 81% of them seen just once. This receptor was obtained from a woman of 80 years or more with COVID-19, enrolled during active disease. V gene TRBV27 combines with J gene TRBJ2-3; 14 bases agree with TRBD2. The sequenced sample was peripheral blood. For the CDR3, the DNA is TGTGCCAGCAGTCGTTTCTCCGGGACTAGCGGGAGAGGGGACACAGATACGCAGTATTTT. It specifies CASSRFSGTSGRGDTDTQYF.